Below, 26 T cell receptor beta chains from the same sample are listed, as sequenced in a study of T cells in women clearing cervical HPV infection. Repertoires were generated with immunoSEQ multiplex PCR, while TCRdb's copy carries only in-frame clones and drops some. Its listing shows under 45,000 clones. The sample taken for sequencing was blood buffy coat. These receptors were obtained from a woman aged 18 to 75 with a cervical HPV16 infection that either progressed to CIN3+ or cleared (not recorded which).

About this clone itself: The CDR3 goes on 3 residues after the read ends, and that part is filled in from the germline J gene. This rearrangement joins TRBV20-1 to TRBJ1-1, with TRBD1 identical over 7 bases. CDR1 DFQATT and CDR2 SNEGSKA come from the germline V gene (reference sequence). The CDR3 contains 12 residues. CDR3 DNA, as far as it was read: TGCAGTGCACTAAGACAGGGTGTAGGA. This gives the protein CSALRQGVG. The full CDR3 reads CSALRQGVGAFF.

With regard to this clone: The DNA ends 3 residues before the CDR3 does, and the rest of the CDR3 is filled in from the germline J gene. The genes are TRBV6-1 and TRBJ1-1; 7 bases are shared with TRBD1. Trimming cost V 4 bases and J 1 base; bases outside gene matches: 6. CDR3 length: 15 residues. The germline V gene has CDR1 MNHNS and CDR2 SASEGT. CDR3 region: CASSGRTGGNTEAFF. The CDR3 DNA, read in part, is TGTGCCAGCAGTGGTAGGACAGGAGGGAACACTGAA.

CDR3 in amino acids: CASTSGQGWETQYF. CDR3 DNA, as far as it was read: TGTGCCAGCACCTCGGGACAGGGATGGGAGACG. The rearrangement links TRBV2 to TRBJ2-3, with 9 bases lining up with TRBD1. The read falls 3 residues short of the CDR3 end, and the missing part is taken from the germline J gene. The germline CDR1 and CDR2 sequences are SNHLY and FYNNEI. The CDR3 is 14 amino acids. Full variable domain (outside the CDR3, taken from reference TRBV2 and TRBJ2-3): EPEVTQTPSHQVTQMGQEVILRCVPISNHLYFYWYRQILGQKVEFLVSFYNNEISEKSEIFDDQFSVERPDGSNFTLKIRSTKLEDSAMYFCASTSGQGWETQYFGPGTRLTVL.

By frequency, this clone is medium-sized. The read terminates 3 residues ahead of where the CDR3 ends, so the germline J gene completes it. This chain links TRBV18 with TRBJ2-2, with D possibly matching TRBD1 (6 bases). Trimming shortened V by 2 bases and J by 8 bases, and 18 bases separated the two germline ends. CDR1 is KGHSH and CDR2 is LQKENI in the germline V gene. CDR3 length equals 16 residues. CDR3 DNA, as far as it was read: TGTGCCAGCTCACCATCACAGGGCCGAGAATCGGGGGAG. Its protein product is CASSPSQGRESGE. The full CDR3 is CASSPSQGRESGELFF.

About this clone: The read gets to within 3 residues of the CDR3 end, and the germline J gene fills in the rest. This rearrangement joins TRBV28 to TRBJ2-2; 8 bases map to TRBD2. The CDR3 spans 15 residues. The germline gives CDR1 MDHEN, CDR2 SYDVKM. J lost 4 bases, V lost 2 bases, and 3 bases had no gene match. CDR3 protein: CASSLGGRPTGELFF. The part of the CDR3 DNA that was read is TGTGCCAGCAGTTTAGGCGGGAGGCCCACCGGGGAG. The variable domain in full, completed from reference TRBV28 and TRBJ2-2, reads DVKVTQSSRYLVKRTGEKVFLECVQDMDHENMFWYRQDPGLGLRLIYFSYDVKMKEKGDIPEGYSVSREKKERFSLILESASTNQTSMYLCASSLGGRPTGELFFGEGSRLTVL.

Comments on this clone: The sequenced fragment ends 3 residues before the CDR3 boundary, so the rest is inferred from the germline J gene. The chain recombines TRBV7-8 with TRBJ2-7; the match to TRBD2 covers 9 bases. With 4 bases clipped from V and 3 bases from J, the junction kept 10 bases outside the gene matches. This CDR3 region has 16 residues. Per the germline V gene, CDR1 is SGHVS and CDR2 is FQNEAQ. The sequenced CDR3 bases are TGTGCCAGCAGCTCACAACTAGCGGGCCCTATCTACGAG. Amino acid sequence: CASSSQLAGPIYE. From start to end, the CDR3 is CASSSQLAGPIYEQYF.

Note on this clone: Read sequence stops 3 residues before the CDR3 end, and the germline J gene provides the missing end. The chain employs TRBV19 and TRBJ1-2, with TRBD1 matching 7 bases. The CDR3 sequence is 16 residues long. CDR1 is LNHDA and CDR2 is SQIVND in the germline V gene (reference sequence). The CDR3 reads CASSIARTGMGDDYTF. CDR3 DNA, as far as it was read: TGTGCCAGTAGTATAGCCAGGACAGGAATGGGTGACGAC.

In regard to this clone: The DNA ends 3 residues before the CDR3 does, and the rest of the CDR3 is filled in from the germline J gene. The chain is built from TRBV18 and TRBJ2-3; 10 nucleotides agree with TRBD2. CDR1 and CDR2 (germline): KGHSH, LQKENI. The length of the CDR3 is 16 residues. J lost 3 bases, V lost 3 bases, and 6 bases had no gene match. CDR3 DNA, as far as it was read: TGTGCCAGCTCACCTCCTAGCGGGAGCGGGACAGATACG. This codes for CASSPPSGSGTDT. The complete CDR3 protein is CASSPPSGSGTDTQYF.

Concerning this clone: Sequencing ends 3 residues short of the CDR3 end; the germline J gene provides the rest. The V and J genes are TRBV20-1 and TRBJ2-7; D remains ambiguous. The germline CDR1 and CDR2 sequences are DFQATT and SNEGSKA (reference sequence). Trimming left V 4 bases short and J 0 bases short, with 7 bases between. CDR3 length: 12 amino acids. Incomplete CDR3 DNA: TGCAGTGCTACACAGAGCTCCTACGAG. Its protein is CSATQSSYE. The whole CDR3 is CSATQSSYEQYF.

Points on this clone: The missing CDR3 end, 3 residues past where the read stops, is filled in from the germline J gene. The chain is built from TRBV7-8 and TRBJ2-5; possibly TRBD2 for D (6 bases). The CDR3 has 14 residues. The V and J ends lost 5 bases and 5 bases respectively, with 15 bases between them. Germline CDR1 reads SGHVS; CDR2 reads FQNEAQ. CDR3 sequence: CASSPGLERETQYF. Partial CDR3 DNA: TGTGCCAGCAGCCCGGGACTCGAGAGGGAGACC. Based on the CDR3 plus reference TRBV7-8 and TRBJ2-5, the full variable domain is GAGVSQSPRYKVAKRGQDVALRCDPISGHVSLFWYQQALGQGPEFLTYFQNEAQLDKSGLPSDRFFAERPEGSVSTLKIQRTQQEDSAVYLCASSPGLERETQYFGPGTRLLVL.

On this clone: The CDR3 end lies 3 residues beyond the end of the read and is filled in from the germline J gene. The rearrangement joins TRBV19 to TRBJ2-3; D is undetermined. Trimming took off 7 bases at V and 6 bases at J, with 17 bases between the two ends. Germline values: CDR1 LNHDA, CDR2 SQIVND (reference sequence). The CDR3 consists of 14 residues. CDR3 region: CASTPIGFMDTQYF. The CDR3 DNA, read in part, is TGTGCCAGTACCCCTATAGGGTTTATGGATACG.

As regards this clone: The CDR3 is cut off 3 residues early in the read; its end comes from the germline J gene. The rearrangement uses TRBV5-1 and TRBJ1-1; perhaps TRBD1 as D (5 bases). The germline gives CDR1 SGHRS, CDR2 YFSETQ. This CDR3 is 17 amino acids long. The CDR3 spells CASSSDPGEGAFHGAFF. The CDR3 bases that were read are TGCGCCAGCAGCTCAGACCCGGGTGAAGGGGCTTTTCACGGA.

Comments on this clone: The read ends 3 residues early relative to the CDR3; the germline J gene fills the gap. The same CDR3 also results from other DNA sequences found in this sample. This chain connects TRBV19 to TRBJ2-7, with D hard to call. Deletions cut 6 bases from V and 3 bases from J, with 9 bases between. CDR3 length: 12 amino acids. CDR1 and CDR2 from the germline V gene are LNHDA and SQIVND (reference sequence). CDR3: CASSPSGYEQYF. CDR3 DNA, as far as it was read: TGTGCCAGTAGCCCCAGTGGCTACGAG.

As to this clone: The read gets to within 3 residues of the CDR3 end, and the germline J gene fills in the rest. The chain uses TRBV5-1 and TRBJ2-5; 7 bases map to TRBD2. J gave up 5 bases and V 4 bases, and 11 bases lay outside the gene matches. The CDR3 loop spans 15 amino acids. Germline assignment: CDR1 SGHRS and CDR2 YFSETQ. The DNA read from the CDR3 is TGCGCCAGCAGCCCAACGACTAGCTCGGGTGAGACC. Protein: CASSPTTSSGET. The entire CDR3 protein is CASSPTTSSGETQYF.

To note about this clone: The CDR3 end lies 3 residues beyond the end of the read and is filled in from the germline J gene. The chain joins TRBV7-9 to TRBJ1-2; the D gene is possibly TRBD1 (5 bases). From germline, CDR1 is SEHNR and CDR2 FQNEAQ (reference sequence). The CDR3 length is 15 residues. This chain's CDR3 is CASSPGGVAKNIYTF. The CDR3 DNA, read in part, is TGTGCCAGCAGCCCGGGGGGGGTGGCCAAAAACATC.

As for this clone: The CDR3 end is not reached by the read, which stops 3 residues before it; the germline J gene fills it in. The chain combines TRBV10-3 with TRBJ2-3; maybe TRBD1 (6 bases). CDR1 and CDR2 (germline): ENHRY, SYGVKD. The CDR3 is made up of 14 amino acids. The V and J ends lost 2 bases and 3 bases respectively, with 9 bases between them. CDR3 DNA, as far as it was read: TGTGCCATCAGTGAGGGGGACACGACAGATACG. Its translation: CAISEGDTTDT. The CDR3 as a whole reads CAISEGDTTDTQYF.

With regard to this clone: The read finishes 3 residues shy of the CDR3 end, and the germline J gene is used to complete it. The chain uses TRBV30 and TRBJ1-2, with D hard to call. V lost 5 bases and J 0 bases, leaving 7 bases between the germline ends. The CDR3 extends over 12 amino acids. Looked up from germline, CDR1 is GTSNPN and CDR2 is SVGIG (reference sequence). CDR3 DNA (partial): TGTGCCTGGGTTTACACTAACTATGGC. This encodes CAWVYTNYG. Given in full, the CDR3 is CAWVYTNYGYTF.

The part of the CDR3 DNA that was read is TGTGCCAGCAGCTTAGGCAGGGGGCCGTACAATGAG. Translation: CASSLGRGPYNE. The full CDR3 sequence reads CASSLGRGPYNEQFF. This chain joins TRBV7-8 and TRBJ2-1, with TRBD1 matching over 8 bases. The CDR3 is cut off 3 residues early in the read; its end comes from the germline J gene. This CDR3 comprises 15 residues. The V segment lost 1 base and the J segment 4 bases; nucleotides outside the gene matches: 3. CDR1 SGHVS and CDR2 FQNEAQ come from the germline V gene. Complete variable domain (other parts from reference TRBV7-8 and TRBJ2-1): GAGVSQSPRYKVAKRGQDVALRCDPISGHVSLFWYQQALGQGPEFLTYFQNEAQLDKSGLPSDRFFAERPEGSVSTLKIQRTQQEDSAVYLCASSLGRGPYNEQFFGPGTRLTVL.

Comments on this clone: Read coverage stops 3 residues before the CDR3 terminus; the germline J gene supplies the remainder. The chain couples TRBV30 to TRBJ2-2, with 7 bases fitting TRBD2. CDR3 length equals 15 residues. CDR1 and CDR2 (germline): GTSNPN, SVGIG (reference sequence). CDR3 sequence: CAWSALTGGSSPLFF. The sequenced part of the CDR3 DNA is TGTGCCTGGAGTGCCTTGACCGGCGGGAGTTCACCG.

Remarks on this clone: The CDR3 extends 3 residues past the end of the read, so its final part is completed from the germline J gene. The genes are TRBV5-4 and TRBJ2-3; possible D gene TRBD2, 5 bases. V was clipped by 5 bases and J by 6 bases, with 13 bases between them. The CDR3 covers 13 residues. The germline CDR1 and CDR2 sequences are SGHNT and YYREEE (reference sequence). The CDR3: CASRRGSGDTQYF. The sequenced part of the CDR3 DNA is TGTGCCAGCAGACGAGGGAGCGGCGATACG.

Points on this clone: Read sequence stops 3 residues before the CDR3 end, and the germline J gene provides the missing end. The V call is TRBV5-1, the J call TRBJ1-1; TRBD1 is a possible D gene (5 bases). Trimming pared 3 bases from V and 1 base from J, leaving 10 bases between. CDR1 and CDR2 from the germline V gene are SGHRS and YFSETQ. The CDR3 has 14 residues. CDR3 amino acids: CASSSGTPNTEAFF. The CDR3 DNA, read in part, is TGCGCCAGCAGCTCCGGGACTCCGAACACTGAA.

A note on this clone: The read ends 3 residues early relative to the CDR3; the germline J gene fills the gap. The chain couples TRBV6-2 or TRBV6-3 to TRBJ2-4; weak D call: TRBD1 (5 bases). V was trimmed by 2 bases and J by 9 bases, leaving 14 bases between them. Germline V gene data show CDR1 as MNHEY and CDR2 as SVGEGT. The CDR3 spans 14 residues. The CDR3 DNA, read in part, is TGTGCCAGCAGTTACGGCGGACAATCAAGCATT. Its translation: CASSYGGQSSI. The complete CDR3 sequence is CASSYGGQSSIQYF.

On this clone itself: The read falls 3 residues short of the CDR3 end, and the missing part is taken from the germline J gene. V usage is TRBV19 and J usage is TRBJ1-2; D not certain. The CDR3 contains 14 residues. The germline V gene encodes CDR1 LNHDA and CDR2 SQIVND (reference sequence). CDR3 sequence reads: CASTSHHTAGGYTF. The DNA read from the CDR3 is TGTGCCAGTACCAGTCATCACACCGCGGGCGGC.

Remarks on this clone: The read ends 3 residues shy of where the CDR3 ends; the end is completed using the germline J gene. The chain carries TRBV19 and TRBJ2-4; D may be TRBD1 (6 bases). The length of the CDR3 is 12 residues. From germline, CDR1 is LNHDA and CDR2 SQIVND (reference sequence). CDR3 sequence: CASSKGHIGQYF. CDR3 DNA, as far as it was read: TGTGCCAGTAGTAAGGGACATATTGGT.

With regard to this clone: With the read ending 3 residues before the CDR3 end, the germline J gene is used to fill in that end. J is TRBJ2-4 and V is TRBV19; a possible D gene is TRBD2 (5 bases). The CDR3 has 13 residues. The germline gives CDR1 LNHDA, CDR2 SQIVND (reference sequence). The CDR3 bases that were read are TGTGCCAGTAGTATCAGTGACAACGAGGGT. The encoded protein is CASSISDNEG. The CDR3 reads in full as CASSISDNEGQYF. Full variable domain (rest looked up from reference TRBV19 and TRBJ2-4): DGGITQSPKYLFRKEGQNVTLSCEQNLNHDAMYWYRQDPGQGLRLIYYSQIVNDFQKGDIAEGYSVSREKKESFPLTVTSAQKNPTAFYLCASSISDNEGQYFGAGTRLSVL.

A remark on this clone: Sequencing ends 3 residues short of the CDR3 end; the germline J gene provides the rest. This rearrangement joins TRBV30 to TRBJ2-4; tentative D call: TRBD1 (6 bases). CDR3 size: 14 residues. CDR1 GTSNPN and CDR2 SVGIG come from the germline V gene (reference sequence). The CDR3 bases that were read are TGTGCCTGGAGTCCCCTCGCAGGGGTCTATGGT. Amino acid sequence: CAWSPLAGVYG. The CDR3 in its entirety is CAWSPLAGVYGQYF. Variable domain in full (rest from reference TRBV30 and TRBJ2-4): SQTIHQWPATLVQPVGSPLSLECTVEGTSNPNLYWYRQAAGRGLQLLFYSVGIGQISSEVPQNLSASRPQDRQFILSSKKLLLSDSGFYLCAWSPLAGVYGQYFGAGTRLSVL.